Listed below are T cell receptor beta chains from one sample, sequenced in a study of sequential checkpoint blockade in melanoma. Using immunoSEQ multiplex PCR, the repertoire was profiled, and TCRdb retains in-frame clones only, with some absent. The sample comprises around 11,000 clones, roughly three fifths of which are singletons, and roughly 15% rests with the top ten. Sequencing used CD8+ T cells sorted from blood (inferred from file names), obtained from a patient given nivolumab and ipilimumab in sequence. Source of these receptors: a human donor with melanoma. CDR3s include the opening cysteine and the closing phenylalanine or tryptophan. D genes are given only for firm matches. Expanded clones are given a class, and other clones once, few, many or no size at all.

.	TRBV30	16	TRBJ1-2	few	CAWRPPGWGPAYGYTF	TGTGCCTGGAGGCCCCCCGGGTGGGGGCCCGCTTATGGCTACACCTTC
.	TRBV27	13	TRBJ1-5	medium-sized	CASSLSQGQPQHF	TGTGCCAGCAGTTTATCACAGGGACAGCCCCAGCATTTT
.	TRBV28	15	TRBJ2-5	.	CASSLGTGVQETQYF	TGTGCCAGCAGTTTAGGTACAGGAGTTCAAGAGACCCAGTACTTC
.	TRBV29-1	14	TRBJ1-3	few	CSFSQGSSGNTIYF	TGCAGCTTTTCACAGGGTTCCTCTGGAAACACCATATATTTT
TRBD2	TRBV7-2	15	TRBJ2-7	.	CASSFSGEGRFEQYF	TGTGCCAGCAGCTTTAGTGGGGAGGGCCGCTTCGAGCAGTACTTC
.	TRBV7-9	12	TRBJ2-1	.	CASSLSSEEQFF	TGTGCCAGCAGCTTATCCAGCGAAGAGCAGTTCTTC
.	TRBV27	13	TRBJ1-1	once	CASRLQGRTEAFF	TGTGCCAGCAGGTTACAGGGTAGGACTGAAGCTTTCTTT
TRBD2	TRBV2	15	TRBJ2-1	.	CASRLAESSYNEQFF	TGTGCCAGCAGACTAGCGGAGAGCTCCTACAATGAGCAGTTCTTC
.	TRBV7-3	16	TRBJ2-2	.	CASSSLTNSNTGELFF	TGTGCCAGCAGCTCGTTGACTAACTCGAACACCGGGGAGCTGTTTTTT
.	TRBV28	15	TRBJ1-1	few	CASTTRSGRGTEAFF	TGTGCCAGCACAACACGATCGGGAAGAGGGACTGAAGCTTTCTTT
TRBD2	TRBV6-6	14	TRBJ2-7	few	CASSYSQASGEQYF	TGTGCCAGCAGTTACTCTCAGGCTAGCGGCGAGCAGTACTTC
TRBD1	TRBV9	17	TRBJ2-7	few	CASSPEWGKGASNEQYF	TGTGCCAGCAGCCCCGAATGGGGTAAGGGGGCGAGCAACGAGCAGTACTTC
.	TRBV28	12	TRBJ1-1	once	CASSFGYTEAFF	TGTGCCAGCAGTTTCGGGTACACTGAAGCTTTCTTT
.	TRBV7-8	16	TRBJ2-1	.	CASSSRAGASYNEQFF	TGTGCCAGCAGCTCCAGAGCGGGCGCCTCCTACAATGAGCAGTTCTTC
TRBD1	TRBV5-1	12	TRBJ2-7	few	CASSQGAREQYF	TGTGCCAGCAGCCAGGGGGCGCGAGAGCAGTACTTC
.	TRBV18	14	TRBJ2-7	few	CASSSWGQIYEQYF	TGTGCCAGCTCCTCATGGGGGCAGATCTACGAGCAGTACTTC
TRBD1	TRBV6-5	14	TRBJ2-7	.	CASASGGQGDEQYF	TGTGCCAGTGCCTCCGGCGGGCAGGGGGACGAGCAGTACTTC
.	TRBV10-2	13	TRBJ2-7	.	CASSLEGRYEQYF	TGCGCCAGCAGTTTAGAGGGCCGCTACGAGCAGTACTTC
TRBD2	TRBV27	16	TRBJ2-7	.	CASSWTSGIKPYEQYF	TGTGCCAGCAGTTGGACTAGCGGGATCAAACCCTACGAGCAGTACTTC
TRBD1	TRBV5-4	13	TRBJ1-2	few	CASRADRVDGYTF	TGTGCCAGCAGGGCGGACAGGGTGGATGGCTACACCTTC
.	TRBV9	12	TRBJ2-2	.	CASEGNTGELFF	TGTGCCAGCGAGGGGAACACCGGGGAGCTGTTTTTT
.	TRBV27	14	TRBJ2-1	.	CASSWGRGAREQFF	TGTGCCAGCAGTTGGGGGAGGGGGGCCAGGGAGCAGTTCTTC
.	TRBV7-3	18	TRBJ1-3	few	CASSPAAKSPPGENTIYF	TGTGCCAGCAGCCCTGCTGCGAAGTCTCCTCCTGGGGAGAACACCATATATTTT
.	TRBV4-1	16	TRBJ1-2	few	CASSQDGGGRVYGYTF	TGCGCCAGCAGCCAAGATGGGGGGGGACGAGTCTATGGCTACACCTTC
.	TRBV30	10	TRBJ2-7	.	CAWGTIEQYF	TGTGCCTGGGGAACTATAGAGCAGTACTTC
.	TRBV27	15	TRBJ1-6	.	CASSSETSPVTPLHF	TGTGCCAGCAGTTCTGAGACAAGCCCCGTAACACCCCTCCACTTT
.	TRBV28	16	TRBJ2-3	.	CASSFGATLRTDTQYF	TGTGCCAGCAGTTTCGGAGCTACTCTGAGAACAGATACGCAGTATTTT
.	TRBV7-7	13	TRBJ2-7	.	CASSPIRSHEQYF	TGTGCTAGCAGCCCAATCAGGTCCCACGAGCAGTACTTC
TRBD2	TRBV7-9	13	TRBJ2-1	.	CASSFSGANEQFF	TGTGCCAGCAGCTTTAGCGGGGCCAATGAGCAGTTCTTC
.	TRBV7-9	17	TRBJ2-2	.	CASSLEGWGAGTGELFF	TGTGCCAGCAGCTTAGAGGGGTGGGGCGCCGGCACCGGGGAGCTGTTTTTT
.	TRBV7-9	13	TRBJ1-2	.	CASSLGQGNGYTF	TGTGCCAGCAGCTTAGGTCAGGGAAACGGCTACACCTTC
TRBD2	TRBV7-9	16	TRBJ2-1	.	CASSPRTSGRQNEQFF	TGTGCCAGCAGCCCCCGGACTAGCGGGAGACAAAATGAGCAGTTCTTC
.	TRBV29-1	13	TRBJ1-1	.	CSVTAGMNTEAFF	TGCAGCGTGACGGCGGGTATGAACACTGAAGCTTTCTTT
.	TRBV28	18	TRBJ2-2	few	CASRDPLPGSEAMGELFF	TGTGCCAGCAGAGACCCCTTGCCGGGTAGCGAGGCTATGGGGGAGCTGTTTTTT
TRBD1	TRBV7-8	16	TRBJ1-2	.	CASSLEATGVRYGYTF	TGTGCCAGCAGCTTAGAGGCGACAGGGGTTCGGTATGGCTACACCTTC
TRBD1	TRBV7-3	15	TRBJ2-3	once	CASSPDRGGTDTQYF	TGTGCCAGCAGCCCAGACAGGGGGGGCACAGATACGCAGTATTTT
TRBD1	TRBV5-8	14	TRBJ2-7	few	CASSFPGQSYEQYF	TGTGCCAGCAGCTTTCCGGGACAGTCCTACGAGCAGTACTTC
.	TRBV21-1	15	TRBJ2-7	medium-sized	CASSKAIDRGLREYF	TGTGCCAGCAGCAAAGCCATCGACAGGGGGCTAAGGGAGTACTTC
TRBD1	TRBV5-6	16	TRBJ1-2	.	CASSLTGTGEGYGYTF	TGTGCCAGCAGCTTAACCGGGACAGGGGAGGGATATGGCTACACCTTC
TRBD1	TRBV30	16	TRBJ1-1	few	CAWRRTGGVGDAEAFF	TGTGCCTGGAGAAGGACAGGGGGAGTGGGAGATGCTGAAGCTTTCTTT
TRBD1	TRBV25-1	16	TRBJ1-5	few	CASSDATGLSNQPQHF	TGTGCCAGCAGTGATGCGACAGGGTTAAGCAATCAGCCCCAGCATTTT
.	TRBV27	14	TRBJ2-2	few	CASSFLAGTGELFF	TGTGCCAGCAGTTTTCTAGCAGGCACCGGGGAGCTGTTTTTT
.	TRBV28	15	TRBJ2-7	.	CASSFPPTGRYEQYF	TGTGCCAGCAGTTTCCCTCCGACAGGCCGCTACGAGCAGTACTTC
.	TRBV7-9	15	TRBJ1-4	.	CASSRLPATNEKLFF	TGTGCCAGCAGCCGTCTTCCCGCAACTAATGAAAAACTGTTTTTT
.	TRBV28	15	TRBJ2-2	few	CASSPPGSATGELFF	TGTGCCAGCAGCCCCCCGGGTAGCGCCACCGGGGAGCTGTTTTTT